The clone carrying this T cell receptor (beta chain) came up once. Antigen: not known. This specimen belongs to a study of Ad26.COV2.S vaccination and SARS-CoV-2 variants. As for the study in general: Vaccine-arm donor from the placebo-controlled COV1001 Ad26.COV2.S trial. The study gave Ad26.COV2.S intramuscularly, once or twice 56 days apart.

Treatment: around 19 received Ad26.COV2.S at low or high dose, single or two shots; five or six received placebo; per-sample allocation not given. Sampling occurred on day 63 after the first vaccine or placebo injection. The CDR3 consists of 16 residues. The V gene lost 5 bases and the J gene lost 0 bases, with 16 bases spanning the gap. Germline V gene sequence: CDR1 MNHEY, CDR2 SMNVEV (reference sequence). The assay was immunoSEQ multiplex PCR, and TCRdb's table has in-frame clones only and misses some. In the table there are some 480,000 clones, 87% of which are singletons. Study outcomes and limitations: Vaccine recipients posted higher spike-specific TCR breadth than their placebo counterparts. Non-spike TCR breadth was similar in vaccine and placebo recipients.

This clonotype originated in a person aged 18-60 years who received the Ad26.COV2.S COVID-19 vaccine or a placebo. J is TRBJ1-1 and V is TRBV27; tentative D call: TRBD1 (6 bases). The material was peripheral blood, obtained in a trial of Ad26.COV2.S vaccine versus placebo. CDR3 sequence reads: CASSKRVTGLNTEAFF. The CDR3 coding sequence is TGTGCCAGCAGTAAAAGGGTAACAGGGTTGAACACTGAAGCTTTCTTT.